This T cell receptor (beta chain) was recovered during a study of blood T cell repertoires in COVID-19. About the research overall: Whether acute or convalescent, the COVID-19 samples came from the United States, Italy and Spain. The cDNA or gDNA used as material had been derived from T cells, B-cell-depleted T cells, or PBMCs.

Patients of the Seattle cohort, enrolled during active infection, were followed longitudinally. V lost 6 bases, J lost 5 bases, and 14 bases lay in between. Germline V CDR1 and CDR2: SGHTS, YDEGEE. The CDR3 length is 13 residues. Assay: immunoSEQ multiplex PCR; the TCRdb copy retains only in-frame clones and omits some. The top ten clones hold roughly 1.6% of a sample with some 390,000 clones, about 91% of them seen once. The receptor was derived from a middle-aged woman with COVID-19, enrolled during active disease. J is TRBJ1-1 and V is TRBV5-8; possibly TRBD1 for D (5 bases). The source material was peripheral blood. This chain's CDR3 is CASTIRVRTEAFF. In DNA form, the CDR3 reads TGTGCCAGCACTATCAGGGTCCGGACTGAAGCTTTCTTT.